Here is one T cell receptor beta chain with its context. In the authors' workflow: Estimation of nucleated cell counts relied on the amplification of reference gene primers. TCRdb keeps only in-frame clones here, not all; method: immunoSEQ multiplex PCR. The DNA was the basis for D and trimming; V, J and clone size are from that table. The sample yields 250,000 to 300,000 clones, 86% seen once. This record belongs to a study of blood T cell repertoires in COVID-19. Study-level information: Nucleic acid was either cDNA or gDNA, and it came from T cells, B-cell-depleted T cells, or PBMCs.

Germline loops: CDR1 KGHSH, CDR2 LQKENI. This CDR3 contains 17 residues. V shed 2 bases and J 0 bases; nucleotides not matched to a gene: 8. The sequence came from a woman in her 70s with COVID-19, enrolled during active disease. V gene TRBV18 combines with J gene TRBJ2-3, with 7 bases matching TRBD2. The sequencing input was peripheral blood. The DNA for the CDR3 is TGTGCCAGCTCACCAAGGAGAGCGGGGATCAGCACAGATACGCAGTATTTT. It specifies CASSPRRAGISTDTQYF.